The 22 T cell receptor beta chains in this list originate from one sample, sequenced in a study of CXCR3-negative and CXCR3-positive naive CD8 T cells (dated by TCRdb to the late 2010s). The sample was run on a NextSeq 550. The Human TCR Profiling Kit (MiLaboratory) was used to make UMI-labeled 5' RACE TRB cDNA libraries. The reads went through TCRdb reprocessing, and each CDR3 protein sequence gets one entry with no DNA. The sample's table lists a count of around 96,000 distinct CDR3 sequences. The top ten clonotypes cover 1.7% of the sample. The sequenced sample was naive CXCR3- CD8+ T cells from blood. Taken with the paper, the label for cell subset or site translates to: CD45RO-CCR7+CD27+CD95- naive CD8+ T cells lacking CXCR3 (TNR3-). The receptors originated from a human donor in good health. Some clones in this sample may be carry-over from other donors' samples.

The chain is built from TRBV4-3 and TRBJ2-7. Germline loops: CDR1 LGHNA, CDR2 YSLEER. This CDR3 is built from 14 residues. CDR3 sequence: CASSQDQGLYEQYF.

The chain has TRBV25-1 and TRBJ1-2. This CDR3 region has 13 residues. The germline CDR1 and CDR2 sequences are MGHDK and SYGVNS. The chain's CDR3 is CASSATENYGYTF.

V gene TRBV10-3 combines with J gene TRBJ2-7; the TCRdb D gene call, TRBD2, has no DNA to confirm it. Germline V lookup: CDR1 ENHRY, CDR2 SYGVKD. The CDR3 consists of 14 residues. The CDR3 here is CAISDRTATYEQYF.

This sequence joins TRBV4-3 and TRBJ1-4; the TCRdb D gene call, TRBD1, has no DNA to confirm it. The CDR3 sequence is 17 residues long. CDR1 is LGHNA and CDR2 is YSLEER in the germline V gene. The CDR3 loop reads CASSQEWRGELNEKLFF.

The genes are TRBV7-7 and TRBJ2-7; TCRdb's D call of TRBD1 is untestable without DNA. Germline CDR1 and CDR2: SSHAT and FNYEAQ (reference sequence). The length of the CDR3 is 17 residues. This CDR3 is CASSEDLPGQGVYEQYF.

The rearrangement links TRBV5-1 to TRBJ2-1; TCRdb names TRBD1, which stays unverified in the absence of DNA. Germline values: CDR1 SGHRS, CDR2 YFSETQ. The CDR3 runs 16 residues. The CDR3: CASSPYGQSSYNEQFF.

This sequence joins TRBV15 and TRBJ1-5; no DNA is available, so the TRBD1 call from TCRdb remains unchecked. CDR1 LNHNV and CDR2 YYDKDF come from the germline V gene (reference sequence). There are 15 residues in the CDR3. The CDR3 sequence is CATSRGTGGNQPQHF.

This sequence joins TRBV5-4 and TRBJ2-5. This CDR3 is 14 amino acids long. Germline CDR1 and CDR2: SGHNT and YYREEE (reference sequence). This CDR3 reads CASSLEFQTETQYF.

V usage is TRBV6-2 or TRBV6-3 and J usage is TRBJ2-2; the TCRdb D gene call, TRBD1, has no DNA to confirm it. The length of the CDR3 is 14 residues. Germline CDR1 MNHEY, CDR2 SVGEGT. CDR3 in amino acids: CASRGTVEAGELFF.

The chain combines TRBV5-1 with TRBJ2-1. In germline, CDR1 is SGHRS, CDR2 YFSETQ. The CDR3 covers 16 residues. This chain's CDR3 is CASSLMGGGSYNEQFF.

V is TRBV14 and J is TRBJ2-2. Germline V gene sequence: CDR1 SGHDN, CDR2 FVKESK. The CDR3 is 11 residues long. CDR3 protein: CASSMSGELFF. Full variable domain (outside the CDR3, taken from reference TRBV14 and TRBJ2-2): EAGVTQFPSHSVIEKGQTVTLRCDPISGHDNLYWYRRVMGKEIKFLLHFVKESKQDESGMPNNRFLAERTGGTYSTLKVQPAELEDSGVYFCASSMSGELFFGEGSRLTVL.

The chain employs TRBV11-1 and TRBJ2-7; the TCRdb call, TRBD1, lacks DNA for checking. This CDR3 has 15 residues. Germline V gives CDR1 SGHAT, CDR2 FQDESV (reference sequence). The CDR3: CASSPEGQPIYEQYF.

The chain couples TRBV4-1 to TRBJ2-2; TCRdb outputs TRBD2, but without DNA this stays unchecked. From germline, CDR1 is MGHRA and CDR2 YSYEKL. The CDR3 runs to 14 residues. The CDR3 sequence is CASSQVLSGGELFF.

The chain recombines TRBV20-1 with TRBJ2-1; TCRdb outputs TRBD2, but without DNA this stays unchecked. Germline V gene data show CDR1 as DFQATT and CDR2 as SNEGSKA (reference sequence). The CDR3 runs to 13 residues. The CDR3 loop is CSAEPGTYNEQFF.

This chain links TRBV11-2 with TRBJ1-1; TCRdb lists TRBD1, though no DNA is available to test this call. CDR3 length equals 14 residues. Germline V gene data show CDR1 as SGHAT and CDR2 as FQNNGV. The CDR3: CASSMGQKDGEAFF.

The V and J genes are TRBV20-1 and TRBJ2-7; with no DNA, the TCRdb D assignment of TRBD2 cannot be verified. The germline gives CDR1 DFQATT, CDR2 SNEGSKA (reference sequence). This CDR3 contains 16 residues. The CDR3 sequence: CSARGLIAGEINEQYF.

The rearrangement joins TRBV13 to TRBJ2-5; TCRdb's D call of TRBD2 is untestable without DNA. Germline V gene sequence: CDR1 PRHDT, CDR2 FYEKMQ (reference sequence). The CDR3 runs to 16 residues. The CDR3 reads CASSLVTAGASRTQYF.

CDR3: CASSLDPPGIYGYTF. The chain recombines TRBV11-2 with TRBJ1-2; TCRdb's D call, TRBD1, is unchecked because there is no DNA. This CDR3 is built from 15 residues. Germline lookup yields CDR1 SGHAT and CDR2 FQNNGV.

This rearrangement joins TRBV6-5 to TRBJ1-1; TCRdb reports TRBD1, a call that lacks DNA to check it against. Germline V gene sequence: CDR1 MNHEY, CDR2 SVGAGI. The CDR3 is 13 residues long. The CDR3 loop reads CASSDRGDTEAFF.

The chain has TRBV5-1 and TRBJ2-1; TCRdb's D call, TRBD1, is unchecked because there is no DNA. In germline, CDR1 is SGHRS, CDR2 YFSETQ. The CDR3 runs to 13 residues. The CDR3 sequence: CASSFLLGHEQFF. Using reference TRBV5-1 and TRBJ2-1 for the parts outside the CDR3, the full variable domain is KAGVTQTPRYLIKTRGQQVTLSCSPISGHRSVSWYQQTPGQGLQFLFEYFSETQRNKGNFPGRFSGRQFSNSRSEMNVSTLELGDSALYLCASSFLLGHEQFFGPGTRLTVL.

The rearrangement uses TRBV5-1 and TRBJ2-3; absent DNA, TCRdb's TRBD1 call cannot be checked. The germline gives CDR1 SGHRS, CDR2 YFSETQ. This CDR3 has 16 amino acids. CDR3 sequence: CASSPATGASTDTQYF.

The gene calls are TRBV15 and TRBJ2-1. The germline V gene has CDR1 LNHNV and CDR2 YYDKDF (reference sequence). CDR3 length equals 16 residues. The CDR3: CATSRDPGSSYNEQFF.